The sequence of this TCR beta chain was determined in a study of vaccination and CD4 T cells after COVID-19. Cultured CD4+ T cells had their DNA profiled by the Oncomine TCR Beta short-read assay. In TCRdb, the PCR reads were re-called with MiXCR into one record per CDR3 protein. The data hold some 16,000 distinct CDR3 sequences, with 51% observed a single time. Worth noting for this clonotype: As yet, its antigen is unknown. Given the absence of the conserved phenylalanine or tryptophan at the CDR3 end, a read error is likely.

The CDR3 spans 14 residues. Germline CDR1 and CDR2: LNHDA and SQIVND (reference sequence). Trimming removed 3 bases from V and 3 bases from J; junction bases left unmatched: 2. As to treatment: roughly 10-day PBMC culture with coronavirus spike peptide pools or control peptides (ViraFEST assay). March to December 2020 was the span of positive PCR dates, which predated US Alpha, Beta and Delta variants. This clonotype originated in a human donor who had recovered from COVID-19. The sequenced material came from CD4+ T cells from blood, cultured in vitro. The chain joins TRBV19 to TRBJ1-5; TRBD1 matches 7 bases. In DNA, the CDR3 is TGTGCCAGTAGTATTGGACAGGTCAATCAGCCCCAGCATTCT. Residues: CASSIGQVNQPQHS.